There are many counts of the clone carrying this TCR beta chain. The antigen is unknown. The read terminates 3 residues ahead of where the CDR3 ends, so the germline J gene completes it. TCRdb keeps only in-frame clones here, not all; method: immunoSEQ multiplex PCR. This sample includes about 31,000 clones with no singletons; its ten biggest clones take up around 6.4%. The CDR3 length is 14 residues. The V end lost 5 bases, the J end lost 4 bases, and 12 bases lay between the germline ends. This sample was taken from a study of T cell clonality in common variable immunodeficiency. Study observations and caveats: In common variable immunodeficiency, TCR beta chains reportedly carried fewer deletions and N-nucleotide insertions.

The sequencing input was peripheral blood mononuclear cells. The chain carries TRBV12-3 or TRBV12-4 and TRBJ2-1, with D maybe TRBD2 (6 bases). The sequence came from a human donor with common variable immunodeficiency. Partial CDR3 DNA: TGTGCCAGCAGTCCGGGACTTCGTTACAATGAG. This gives the protein CASSPGLRYNE. In full, the CDR3 reads CASSPGLRYNEQFF.